Listed here are 8 T cell receptor beta chains from one sample, sequenced in a study of blood T cells in healthy people across ages. With a J-beta primer mix and a sample-barcoded 5' primer, a second PCR ran about 7 to 11 cycles. MiXCR, applied by TCRdb to the 5' RACE reads, yields one record per CDR3 protein. The data show 1.5 million to 2 million distinct CDR3 sequences, around 36% seen once. The specimen was blood. These receptors were taken from a woman aged 25-40 years in good health.

This clonotype appeared once. It may be a read error: a sequence one base away is much more abundant. The chain combines TRBV5-5 with TRBJ2-1; D gene uncertain. Germline values: CDR1 SGHKS, CDR2 YYEKEE (reference sequence). With 4 bases removed from V and 7 bases from J, the gap between germline ends came to 15 bases. This CDR3 comprises 14 residues. The CDR3 bases are TGTGCCAGCAGCGCACGGATTGAGACGAATGAGCAGTTCTTC. This translates into CASSARIETNEQFF.

A word on this clonotype: The germline gene is not matched at one end of the junction; a read error may be the cause. CDR3 protein: CANSYGWGAYEQYF. The DNA of the CDR3 is TGTGCCAACAGTTATGGGTGGGGCGCCTACGAGCAGTACTTC. The rearrangement uses TRBV6-6 and TRBJ2-7; weak D call: TRBD1 (5 bases). The CDR3 is 14 residues long. Looked up from germline, CDR1 is MNHNY and CDR2 is SVGAGI (reference sequence).

In its sample, this clonotype was seen many times. J is TRBJ2-7 and V is TRBV4-1, with no clear D. Germline CDR1 and CDR2: MGHRA and YSYEKL. V lost 1 base and J 2 bases, leaving 6 bases between the germline ends. CDR3 size: 13 residues. CDR3 amino acids: CASSQGPTYEQYF. The CDR3 nucleotides read TGCGCCAGCAGCCAAGGACCTACCTACGAGCAGTACTTC.

The chain uses TRBV30 and TRBJ2-3; 7 nucleotides line up with TRBD2. The CDR3 is made up of 15 amino acids. Germline V gene sequence: CDR1 GTSNPN, CDR2 SVGIG (reference sequence). Losses at the gene ends were 3 bases for V and 4 bases for J; bases not matched to a gene: 10. The DNA for the CDR3 is TGTGCCTGGAGCCGAGGGGAGGGCCCGGCAGATACGCAGTATTTT. Protein: CAWSRGEGPADTQYF.

This clonotype turned up a few times. The chain couples TRBV20-1 to TRBJ2-4, with 8 bases matching TRBD1. Germline-derived CDR1 and CDR2 are DFQATT and SNEGSKA (reference sequence). Unmatched junction bases numbered 16, after V lost 4 bases and J lost 8 bases. This CDR3 has 16 residues. CDR3 amino acids: CSATVGQEQFLDIQYF. For the CDR3, the DNA is TGCAGTGCTACCGTGGGACAGGAACAATTCTTGGACATTCAGTACTTC.

This clonotype was counted only a few times. The rearrangement joins TRBV30 to TRBJ2-3; D unclear. Germline CDR1 is GTSNPN and CDR2 is SVGIG (reference sequence). This CDR3 is 13 amino acids long. Trimming pared 0 bases from V and 0 bases from J, leaving 4 bases between. The CDR3 sequence: CAWSVRSTDTQYF. In DNA, the CDR3 is TGTGCCTGGAGTGTACGTAGCACAGATACGCAGTATTTT.

The genes are TRBV28 and TRBJ1-2, with 10 bases fitting TRBD1. Per germline, CDR1 MDHEN and CDR2 SYDVKM. V gave up 4 bases and J gave up 4 bases; unmatched junction bases: 6. The CDR3 contains 15 residues. The chain's CDR3 is CASSWGTGDLYGYTF. In DNA, the CDR3 is TGTGCCAGCAGTTGGGGGACAGGGGACCTCTATGGCTACACCTTC.

V is TRBV20-1 and J is TRBJ1-5, with D perhaps TRBD1 (5 bases). With 5 bases removed from V and 0 bases from J, the gap between germline ends came to 17 bases. This CDR3 has 16 residues. Germline loops: CDR1 DFQATT, CDR2 SNEGSKA (reference sequence). In DNA form, the CDR3 reads TGCAGTGCTCCGCGCTCGCCGGGGGATAGCAATCAGCCCCAGCATTTT. Translation: CSAPRSPGDSNQPQHF.